One and the same sample provided the 7 T cell receptor beta chains below, sequenced in a study of blood T cell repertoires in COVID-19. Data came from immunoSEQ multiplex PCR; TCRdb stores just in-frame clones and leaves some out. Of fewer than 250,000 clones listed, about 88% are singletons. Material for sequencing was peripheral blood. Receptor source: a man in his 70s with acute or convalescent COVID-19.

This CDR3 reads CASSLAQGLFFF. The CDR3 DNA reads TGTGCCAGCAGCTTAGCACAGGGATTATTCTTCTTC. The rearrangement uses TRBV7-9 and TRBJ2-1, with D perhaps TRBD1 (6 bases). Germline V CDR1 and CDR2: SEHNR, FQNEAQ (reference sequence). The CDR3 sequence is 12 residues long. Trimming took 0 bases from V and 16 from J, leaving 13 bases between them.

The chain has TRBV5-4 and TRBJ1-2; D is unclear. CDR3 length: 12 amino acids. Trimming shortened V by 4 bases and J by 5 bases, and 9 bases separated the two germline ends. Germline CDR1 SGHNT, CDR2 YYREEE (reference sequence). The CDR3 is CASSGREYGYTF. Here the CDR3 DNA reads TGTGCCAGCAGCGGTCGGGAGTATGGCTACACCTTC. Filled out from reference TRBV5-4 and TRBJ1-2, the complete variable domain reads ETGVTQSPTHLIKTRGQQVTLRCSSQSGHNTVSWYQQALGQGPQFIFQYYREEENGRGNFPPRFSGLQFPNYSSELNVNALELDDSALYLCASSGREYGYTFGSGTRLTVV.

The V call is TRBV9, the J call TRBJ2-2; 8 bases are a match to TRBD2. The J segment lost 5 bases and the V segment lost 2 bases, leaving 5 bases of the junction unmatched. The CDR3 covers 15 residues. Per the germline V gene, CDR1 is SGDLS and CDR2 is YYNGEE. The CDR3 DNA reads as TGTGCCAGCAGCGTGAGCGGGAGCAGGACCGGGGAGCTGTTTTTT. Translation: CASSVSGSRTGELFF. Drawing the rest from reference TRBV9 and TRBJ2-2, the complete variable domain is DSGVTQTPKHLITATGQRVTLRCSPRSGDLSVYWYQQSLDQGLQFLIQYYNGEERAKGNILERFSAQQFPDLHSELNLSSLELGDSALYFCASSVSGSRTGELFFGEGSRLTVL.

V and J are TRBV5-1 and TRBJ1-5; 9 nucleotides match TRBD1. Germline V gene data show CDR1 as SGHRS and CDR2 as YFSETQ. V gave up 4 bases and J gave up 1 base; unmatched junction bases: 3. The CDR3 extends over 15 amino acids. CDR3 bases: TGCGCCAGCAGCGAGGGACAGGGAAGCAATCAGCCCCAGCATTTT. Encoded protein: CASSEGQGSNQPQHF.

The chain is built from TRBV19 and TRBJ1-5; TRBD1 aligns across 11 bases. This CDR3 is built from 15 residues. J lost 2 bases, V lost 5 bases, and 2 bases had no gene match. The germline V gene encodes CDR1 LNHDA and CDR2 SQIVND (reference sequence). CDR3 protein: CASSGQGAGNQPQHF. In DNA, the CDR3 is TGTGCCAGTAGTGGACAGGGGGCCGGCAATCAGCCCCAGCATTTT.

The chain couples TRBV6-5 to TRBJ2-1, with 7 bases fitting TRBD2. The germline V gene encodes CDR1 MNHEY and CDR2 SVGAGI. The CDR3 totals 16 residues. With 2 bases clipped from V and 0 bases from J, the junction kept 4 bases outside the gene matches. The DNA for the CDR3 is TGTGCCAGCAGTTACGGCGCGGGAGACTCCTACAATGAGCAGTTCTTC. It is translated as CASSYGAGDSYNEQFF.

The rearrangement links TRBV3-1 (or the pseudogene TRBV3-2) to TRBJ1-2; D is ambiguous. Trimming stripped 5 bases from V and 4 bases from J, with 23 bases between. The CDR3 is 17 residues long. In germline, CDR1 is LGHDT, CDR2 YNNKEL (reference sequence). CDR3 nucleotide sequence: TGTGCCAGCAGCTCCTTCTCAGGCGTGATTCCTGGCTATGGCTACACCTTC. Its translation: CASSSFSGVIPGYGYTF.